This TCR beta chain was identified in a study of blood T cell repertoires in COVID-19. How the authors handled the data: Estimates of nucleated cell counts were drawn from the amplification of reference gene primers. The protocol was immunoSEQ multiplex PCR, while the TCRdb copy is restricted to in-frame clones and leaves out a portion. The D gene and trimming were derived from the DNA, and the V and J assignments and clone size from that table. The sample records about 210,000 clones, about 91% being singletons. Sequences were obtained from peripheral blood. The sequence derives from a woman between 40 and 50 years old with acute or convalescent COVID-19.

The CDR3 bases are TGTGCCACCAGTGACCGCGCCGCTACTGGGACTAGCGGGCGCAATGAGCAGTTCTTC. Amino acids: CATSDRAATGTSGRNEQFF. This chain uses TRBV24-1 with TRBJ2-1, with 12 bases fitting TRBD2. The CDR3 is made up of 19 amino acids. Germline trimming cut 4 bases from V and 6 bases from J; bases unmatched to any gene: 15. Germline CDR1 is KGHDR and CDR2 is SFDVKD.